This T cell receptor (beta chain) was documented in a study of cytotoxic CD8 clonotypes in ibrutinib-treated CLL. The V segment lost 3 bases and the J segment 3 bases; nucleotides outside the gene matches: 7. CDR1 and CDR2 (germline): MRHNA, SNTAGT. The CDR3 is 15 residues long. Generated by immunoSEQ multiplex PCR, the TCRdb table keeps only in-frame clones and is missing some. Here the sample spans about 14,000 clones, 50% to 75% being singletons. This clone was seen only a few times. The source material was PBMCs, sampled before ibrutinib treatment. The clonotype was recovered from a human donor with chronic lymphocytic leukemia. V usage is TRBV6-4 and J usage is TRBJ1-2, with 7 bases lining up with TRBD1. The CDR3 bases are TGTGCCAGCAGTGAAACCCGGGACAGAGACTATGGCTACACCTTC. It encodes CASSETRDRDYGYTF.